The present T cell receptor beta chain was sequenced within a study of blood T cell repertoires in COVID-19. The germline V gene has CDR1 LNHDA and CDR2 SQIVND (reference sequence). The CDR3 is made up of 16 amino acids. V shed 7 bases, J shed 7 bases, and the junction held 14 bases outside the gene matches. Measured with immunoSEQ multiplex PCR; TCRdb has only the in-frame clones, and not every one. The table includes more than 50,000 clones, about four fifths detected once. Sequenced input: peripheral blood. The chain recombines TRBV19 with TRBJ2-2, with TRBD1 matching over 8 bases. This receptor was obtained from a human donor in a cohort sampled during active COVID-19. The CDR3 region is CASTPDRVESGGELFF. The CDR3 bases are TGTGCCAGTACCCCGGACAGGGTAGAGAGTGGCGGGGAGCTGTTTTTT.